These 13 T cell receptor beta chains came from one sample sequenced in a study of shared clonotypes between healthy human individuals. TCRdb keeps only in-frame clones here, not all; method: immunoSEQ multiplex PCR. Of 2 million to 2.5 million clones listed, 90% to 97% were seen once; the top ten hold 0.1% to 0.15%. The sample consisted of naive CD4+ T cells sorted from blood. Described subset: CD45RA+ positively selected. All receptors come from a man aged 18 to 29 in good health.

V usage is TRBV18 and J usage is TRBJ2-7; 9 nucleotides match TRBD1. The CDR3 runs 14 residues. J lost 3 bases, V lost 5 bases, and 5 bases had no gene match. Germline CDR1 and CDR2: KGHSH and LQKENI. The CDR3 bases are TGTGCCAGCTCATCGACAGGGGGAAGCTACGAGCAGTACTTC. This codes for CASSSTGGSYEQYF.

The gene calls are TRBV7-9 and TRBJ2-1; weak D call: TRBD2 (7 bases). CDR3 length: 17 residues. Germline assignment: CDR1 SEHNR and CDR2 FQNEAQ (reference sequence). V was shortened by 3 bases and J by 3 bases, with 18 bases between the two germline ends. CDR3 sequence reads: CASSFFAGAKDYNEQFF. The DNA for the CDR3 is TGTGCCAGCAGCTTCTTCGCGGGGGCGAAAGACTACAATGAGCAGTTCTTC.

The rearrangement links TRBV19 to TRBJ1-1, with D maybe TRBD1 (5 bases). V lost 7 bases to trimming and J lost 0 bases, with 12 bases between them. The CDR3 totals 14 residues. The germline V gene has CDR1 LNHDA and CDR2 SQIVND (reference sequence). The CDR3 DNA follows: TGTGCCAGTACCATTCAGGGATTGAACACTGAAGCTTTCTTT. It is translated as CASTIQGLNTEAFF.

The chain joins TRBV7-4 to TRBJ1-3; no clear D. CDR1 SGHVT and CDR2 SQSDAQ come from the germline V gene. CDR3 length: 16 residues. V was clipped by 2 bases and J by 1 base, with 12 bases between them. The CDR3 DNA sequence: TGTGCCAGCAGCTTACCAAACCCCTCTTCTGGAAACACCATATATTTT. It yields the protein CASSLPNPSSGNTIYF.

V is TRBV4-1 and J is TRBJ2-1, with D possibly called TRBD1 or TRBD2 (6 bases each). Trimming shortened V by 0 bases and J by 0 bases, and 9 bases separated the two germline ends. Looked up from germline, CDR1 is MGHRA and CDR2 is YSYEKL. The CDR3 totals 16 residues. CDR3 coding DNA: TGCGCCAGCAGCCAAGAATGGGGGGCCTCCTACAATGAGCAGTTCTTC. This gives the protein CASSQEWGASYNEQFF.

The rearrangement joins TRBV18 to TRBJ2-2, with unresolved D. V dropped 0 bases and J dropped 4 bases, with 12 bases sitting between them. Germline V gene sequence: CDR1 KGHSH, CDR2 LQKENI. The CDR3 covers 16 residues. This chain's CDR3 is CASSPPISLGTGELFF. In nucleotides, the CDR3 is TGTGCCAGCTCACCACCCATCTCACTGGGCACCGGGGAGCTGTTTTTT.

V and J are TRBV5-1 and TRBJ2-7; TRBD1 might be the D (5 bases). V lost 4 bases, J lost 1 base, and 12 bases lay in between. Looked up from germline, CDR1 is SGHRS and CDR2 is YFSETQ. This CDR3 spans 14 amino acids. CDR3: CASSPRTNSYEQYF. The CDR3 DNA is TGCGCCAGCAGCCCCCGGACAAATTCCTACGAGCAGTACTTC.

This rearrangement joins TRBV19 to TRBJ2-1; D is perhaps TRBD1 or TRBD2 (5 bases each). V was cut by 4 bases and J by 5 bases, with 15 bases left in between. Germline V CDR1 and CDR2: LNHDA, SQIVND (reference sequence). The CDR3 sequence is 15 residues long. CDR3 in DNA: TGTGCCAGTAGTAAGATACAGGAGGTAAACAATGAGCAGTTCTTC. Translated, it gives CASSKIQEVNNEQFF.

The chain is built from TRBV6-6 and TRBJ1-5; D is uncertain. CDR1 is MNHNY, CDR2 SVGAGI, per germline (reference sequence). The CDR3 covers 13 residues. Trimming took off 7 bases at V and 5 bases at J, with 12 bases between the two ends. The CDR3 nucleotides read TGTGCCAGCATCGGAGGGAGGGATCAGCCCCAGCATTTT. Protein sequence: CASIGGRDQPQHF.

The CDR3 DNA reads as TGTGCCAGCTGGAGGACAGCTACTTCCTACGAGCAGTACTTC. This codes for CASWRTATSYEQYF. This chain links TRBV6-5 with TRBJ2-7, with D possibly matching TRBD1 (6 bases). This CDR3 is 14 amino acids long. V dropped 8 bases and J dropped 1 base, with 15 bases sitting between them. CDR1 MNHEY and CDR2 SVGAGI come from the germline V gene.

The V call is TRBV4-3, the J call TRBJ2-7, with 8 positions matching TRBD2. Looked up from germline, CDR1 is LGHNA and CDR2 is YSLEER. This CDR3 is 15 amino acids long. With 4 bases clipped from V and 4 bases from J, the junction kept 9 bases outside the gene matches. The CDR3 sequence is CASSPSGLGAYEQYF. The CDR3, as DNA: TGCGCCAGCAGCCCCTCGGGACTAGGAGCGTACGAGCAGTACTTC.

The CDR3 sequence is CASSLGSSGVQETQYF. CDR3 in DNA: TGTGCCAGCAGCTTAGGGAGTAGCGGGGTTCAAGAGACCCAGTACTTC. The rearrangement joins TRBV13 to TRBJ2-5; 8 bases agree with TRBD2. The J segment lost 2 bases and the V segment lost 0 bases, leaving 5 bases of the junction unmatched. CDR1 and CDR2 (germline): PRHDT, FYEKMQ (reference sequence). This CDR3 contains 16 residues.

The rearrangement links TRBV10-3 to TRBJ2-7; D may be TRBD2 (5 bases). Germline assignment: CDR1 ENHRY and CDR2 SYGVKD. This CDR3 contains 13 residues. V dropped 8 bases and J dropped 5 bases, with 16 bases sitting between them. The CDR3 bases are TGTGCCATCGGGGAGTTTGGTAAGGACGAGCAGTACTTC. Translating gives CAIGEFGKDEQYF.